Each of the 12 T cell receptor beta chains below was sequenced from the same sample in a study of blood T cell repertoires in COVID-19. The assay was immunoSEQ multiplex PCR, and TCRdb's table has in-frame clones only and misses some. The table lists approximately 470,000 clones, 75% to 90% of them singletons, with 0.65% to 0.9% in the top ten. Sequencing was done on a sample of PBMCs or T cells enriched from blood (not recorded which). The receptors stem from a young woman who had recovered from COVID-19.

The CDR3 protein is CASSRDKTGQGRGWGYTF. The CDR3, as DNA: TGTGCCAGCAGCCGAGATAAAACGGGACAGGGGAGAGGGTGGGGCTACACCTTC. The rearrangement joins TRBV7-8 to TRBJ1-2, with TRBD1 matching 10 bases. The CDR3 totals 18 residues. Germline-derived CDR1 and CDR2 are SGHVS and FQNEAQ. The trim removed 5 bases at V and 8 bases at J, leaving 20 bases unmatched.

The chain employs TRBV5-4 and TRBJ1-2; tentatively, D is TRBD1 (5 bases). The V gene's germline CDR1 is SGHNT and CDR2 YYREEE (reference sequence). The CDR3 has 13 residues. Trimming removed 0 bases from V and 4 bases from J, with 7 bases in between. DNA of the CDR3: TGTGCCAGCAGCTTGGGGGGACTCTATGGCTACACCTTC. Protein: CASSLGGLYGYTF.

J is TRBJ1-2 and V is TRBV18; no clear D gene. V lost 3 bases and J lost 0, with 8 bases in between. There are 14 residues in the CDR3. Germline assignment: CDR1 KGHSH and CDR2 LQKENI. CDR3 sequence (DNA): TGTGCCAGCTCACCCACACAGACTAACTATGGCTACACCTTC. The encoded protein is CASSPTQTNYGYTF.

In DNA form, the CDR3 reads TGTGCCAGCAGCGTACAGCCATATAATTCACCCCTCCACTTT. As protein: CASSVQPYNSPLHF. V and J are TRBV7-8 and TRBJ1-6; D not resolved. The CDR3 extends over 14 amino acids. The germline V gene has CDR1 SGHVS and CDR2 FQNEAQ. V lost 5 bases, J lost 4 bases, and 9 bases lay in between.

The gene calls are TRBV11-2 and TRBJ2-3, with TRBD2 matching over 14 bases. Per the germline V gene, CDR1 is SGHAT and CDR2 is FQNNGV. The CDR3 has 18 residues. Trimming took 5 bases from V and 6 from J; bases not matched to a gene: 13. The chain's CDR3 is CASSPGPGTSGGLDTQYF. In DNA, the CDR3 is TGTGCCAGCAGCCCAGGTCCGGGGACTAGCGGGGGATTGGATACGCAGTATTTT.

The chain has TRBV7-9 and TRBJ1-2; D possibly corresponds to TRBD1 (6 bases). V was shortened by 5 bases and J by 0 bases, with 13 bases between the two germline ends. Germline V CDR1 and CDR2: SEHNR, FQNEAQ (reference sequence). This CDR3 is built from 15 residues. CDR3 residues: CASSPWDTTNYGYTF. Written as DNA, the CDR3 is TGTGCCAGCAGCCCGTGGGACACCACTAACTATGGCTACACCTTC.

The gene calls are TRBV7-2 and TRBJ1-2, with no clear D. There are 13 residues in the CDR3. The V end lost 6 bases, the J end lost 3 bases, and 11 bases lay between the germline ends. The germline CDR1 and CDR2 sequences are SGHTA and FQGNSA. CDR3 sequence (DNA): TGTGCCAGCAGATCGCCGGGGTACTATGGCTACACCTTC. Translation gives CASRSPGYYGYTF.

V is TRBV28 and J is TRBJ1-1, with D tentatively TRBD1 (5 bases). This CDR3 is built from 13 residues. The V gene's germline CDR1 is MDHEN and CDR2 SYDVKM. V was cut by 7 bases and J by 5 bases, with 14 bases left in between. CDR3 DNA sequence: TGTGCCAGCACCATGGGGGGTAGGACTGAAGCTTTCTTT. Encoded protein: CASTMGGRTEAFF.

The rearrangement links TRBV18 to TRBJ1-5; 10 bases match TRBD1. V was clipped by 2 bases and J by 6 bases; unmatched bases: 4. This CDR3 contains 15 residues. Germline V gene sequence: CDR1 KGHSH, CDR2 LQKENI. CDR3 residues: CASSPDRGLAQPQHF. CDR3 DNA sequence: TGTGCCAGCTCACCAGACAGGGGGCTGGCTCAGCCCCAGCATTTT.

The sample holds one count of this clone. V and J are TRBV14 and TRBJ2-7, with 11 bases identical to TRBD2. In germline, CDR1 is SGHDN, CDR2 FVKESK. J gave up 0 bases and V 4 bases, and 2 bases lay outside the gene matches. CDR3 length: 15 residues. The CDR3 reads CASSRLAGGSYEQYF. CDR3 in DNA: TGTGCCAGCAGCCGCCTAGCGGGGGGCTCCTACGAGCAGTACTTC.

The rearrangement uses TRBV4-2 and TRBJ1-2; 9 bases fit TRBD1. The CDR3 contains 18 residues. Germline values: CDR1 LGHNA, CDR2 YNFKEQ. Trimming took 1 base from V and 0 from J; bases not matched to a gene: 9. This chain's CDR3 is CASSQARGQGDSNYGYTF. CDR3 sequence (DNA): TGTGCCAGCAGCCAAGCGAGGGGACAGGGAGATTCTAACTATGGCTACACCTTC.

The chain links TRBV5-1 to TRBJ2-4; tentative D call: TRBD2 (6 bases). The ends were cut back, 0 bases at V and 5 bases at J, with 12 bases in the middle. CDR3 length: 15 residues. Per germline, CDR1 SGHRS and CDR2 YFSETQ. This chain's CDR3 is CASSLGLGGENIQYF. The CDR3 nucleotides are TGCGCCAGCAGCTTGGGGTTGGGCGGGGAAAACATTCAGTACTTC.